This TCR beta chain was captured in a study of T cells in Graves' hyperthyroidism and ophthalmopathy. Study conclusions and caveats: The model foresaw ophthalmopathy a median approximately 6.1 months prior to onset.

Remarks on this clonotype: Its antigen is not identified.

Germline lookup yields CDR1 SQVTM and CDR2 ANQGSEA. V was shortened by 6 bases and J by 0 bases, with 7 bases between the two germline ends. This CDR3 spans 12 amino acids. Each diagnosis drew on symptoms, thyroxine, TRAb, thyroid ultrasound and orbital computed tomography findings. The PBMCs had their origin in around 10 ml of fresh peripheral blood. The source material, RNA transcripts, was used to amplify TCR beta CDR3 regions. The HTBI primer set was used in a first-round RT-PCR of the TCR CDR3. TCRdb analysed the multiplex PCR reads with MiXCR anew, one entry per CDR3 protein. The table shows more than 500,000 distinct CDR3 sequences, with around 15% occurring only once.

Sequences were obtained from blood. The rearrangement links TRBV29-1 to TRBJ2-3; D gene unclear. The source is a woman in her forties with Graves' hyperthyroidism. The CDR3 DNA follows: TGCAGCGTCAGAGTAAGCACAGATACGCAGTATTTT. It encodes CSVRVSTDTQYF.